The sequence of this T cell receptor beta chain was determined in a study of regulatory T cells in long-lasting Graves disease. On the study more broadly: Graves' patients who were just diagnosed had used antithyroid drugs for under 3 months.

Time point denoted: newly diagnosed GD, antithyroid drugs for less than 3 months. Isolated PBMC RNA provided the starting material for the TCR library. The V and J ends lost 7 bases and 3 bases, in that order; junction bases with no gene match: 6. This CDR3 has 14 residues. Per germline, CDR1 SNHLY and CDR2 FYNNEI. With iRepertoire HTBI primers and Arm-PCR of CDR3 regions, TCR beta libraries were built. TCRdb recomputed calls from the multiplex PCR reads with MiXCR, one row per CDR3 protein. The table records 680,000 or so distinct CDR3 sequences, roughly 15% of them present only once. This sample was also put to use in a study of T cells in Graves' hyperthyroidism and ophthalmopathy. That paper states: Absent ophthalmopathy progression within 18 months defined stable Graves' hyperthyroidism.

The gene calls are TRBV2 and TRBJ2-5, with 9 bases fitting TRBD1. This TCR derives from a woman in her 30s with Graves disease. The sequencing here drew on peripheral blood mononuclear cells (PBMCs), taken at new diagnosis, from a patient treated with antithyroid drugs. The CDR3 is CASNTGGSEETQYF. CDR3 DNA: TGTGCCAGCAATACAGGGGGCTCGGAAGAGACCCAGTACTTC.